Shown below are 26 T cell receptor beta chains from a single sample sequenced in a study of T cells in Graves' hyperthyroidism and ophthalmopathy. Amplified TCR beta CDR3 regions derived from RNA transcripts. An initial round of RT-PCR targeting the TCR CDR3 relied on the HTBI primer set. TCRdb reanalysed the multiplex PCR reads using MiXCR and keeps one entry per CDR3 protein. The profile covers about 210,000 distinct CDR3 sequences, with roughly 17% appearing a single time and under 65% taken by the ten largest. Sequencing used blood. The receptor set was obtained from a man aged 50 to 60 with Graves' hyperthyroidism.

The chain has TRBV10-2 and TRBJ1-1; unclear D gene. V lost 7 bases and J 3 bases, leaving 12 bases between the germline ends. The germline gives CDR1 WSHSY, CDR2 SAAADI. The CDR3 is made up of 13 amino acids. The CDR3 DNA is TGCGCCAGCACACAAGGGCTCTACACTGAAGCTTTCTTT. Its translation is CASTQGLYTEAFF.

This clonotype was seen only a few times. The rearrangement joins TRBV20-1 to TRBJ2-3; 9 bases are a match to TRBD2. The CDR3 runs to 15 residues. The J segment lost 5 bases and the V segment lost 0 bases, leaving 6 bases of the junction unmatched. CDR1 and CDR2 (germline): DFQATT, SNEGSKA (reference sequence). The CDR3 nucleotides read TGCAGTGCTAGAGACCTAGCGGGATGGGGAGATACGCAGTATTTT. This encodes CSARDLAGWGDTQYF.

This clonotype was counted many times. The chain carries TRBV28 and TRBJ2-2, with 10 bases fitting TRBD1. There are 17 residues in the CDR3. The ends lost 6 bases at V and 0 bases at J; junction bases unmatched: 7. Germline CDR1 MDHEN, CDR2 SYDVKM. The CDR3 loop reads CASSPGQGWANTGELFF. CDR3 bases: TGTGCCAGCAGCCCGGGACAGGGGTGGGCGAACACCGGGGAGCTGTTTTTT.

This clonotype has only a few counts. The J gene is TRBJ2-7, the V gene TRBV9; D gene ambiguous. The V end lost 5 bases, the J end lost 0 bases, and 12 bases lay between the germline ends. The CDR3 loop spans 14 amino acids. CDR1 and CDR2 (germline): SGDLS, YYNGEE. The CDR3 DNA sequence: TGTGCCAGCAGTAAGACACCTAGCTCCTACGAGCAGTACTTC. Its protein is CASSKTPSSYEQYF.

This clonotype was recorded many times. J is TRBJ2-1 and V is TRBV6-2 or TRBV6-3; D might be TRBD1 or TRBD2, each matching 5 bases. There are 14 residues in the CDR3. The germline V gene encodes CDR1 MNHEY and CDR2 SVGEGT. Trimming pared 2 bases from V and 5 bases from J, leaving 10 bases between. CDR3 protein: CASSYRGANNEQFF. The CDR3 DNA follows: TGTGCCAGCAGTTACAGGGGAGCGAACAATGAGCAGTTCTTC.

This clonotype was counted at least ten times. The V gene is TRBV30, the J gene TRBJ1-6; D is unclear. Germline-derived CDR1 and CDR2 are GTSNPN and SVGIG (reference sequence). The CDR3 covers 13 residues. The germline V and J ends were trimmed by 2 bases and 7 bases, with 9 bases remaining between them. Here the CDR3 reads CAWSRQANSPLHF. CDR3 sequence (DNA): TGTGCCTGGAGTCGTCAGGCCAATTCACCCCTCCACTTT.

The chain employs TRBV12-3 or TRBV12-4 and TRBJ1-3; tentatively, D is TRBD1 (5 bases). V lost 4 bases to trimming and J lost 0 bases, with 13 bases between them. The length of the CDR3 is 16 residues. CDR3 nucleotide sequence: TGTGCCAGCAGTTGGGACCCAATGTTCTCTGGAAACACCATATATTTT. Translated: CASSWDPMFSGNTIYF.

This clonotype was counted at least ten times. The chain is built from TRBV20-1 and TRBJ2-7, with D hard to call. Germline V lookup: CDR1 DFQATT, CDR2 SNEGSKA (reference sequence). The CDR3 sequence is 15 residues long. Trimming left V 2 bases short and J 3 bases short, with 17 bases between. CDR3 protein: CSARQTRTGFYEQYF. The CDR3 DNA is TGCAGTGCTAGACAAACACGAACCGGTTTCTACGAGCAGTACTTC.

This clonotype was found many times. This CDR3 is CASSSRTAGANVLTF. CDR3 in DNA: TGTGCCAGCAGTTCCAGGACAGCTGGGGCCAACGTCCTGACTTTC. The genes are TRBV12-3 or TRBV12-4 and TRBJ2-6; the D gene is possibly TRBD1 (6 bases). V was pared by 4 bases and J by 2 bases, with 9 bases between. This CDR3 is 15 amino acids long.

This chain uses TRBV11-3 with TRBJ2-7; 9 nucleotides match TRBD2. Germline CDR1 and CDR2: SGHNT and YENEEA. With V trimmed by 1 base and J by 2 bases, 3 bases remained unmatched. The CDR3 sequence is 15 residues long. This chain's CDR3 is CASSLAWTSAYEQYF. For the CDR3, the DNA is TGTGCCAGCAGCTTAGCCTGGACTAGCGCCTACGAGCAGTACTTC.

Ten or more counts support this clonotype. The V and J genes are TRBV30 and TRBJ1-5; no clear D. The germline V gene encodes CDR1 GTSNPN and CDR2 SVGIG (reference sequence). The CDR3 totals 14 residues. Trimming stripped 1 base from V and 0 bases from J, with 7 bases between. CDR3 protein: CAWSDLNSNQPQHF. The CDR3 bases are TGTGCCTGGAGTGATCTGAATAGCAATCAGCCCCAGCATTTT.

This clonotype was counted many times. J is TRBJ1-4 and V is TRBV18; D call uncertain. The CDR3 totals 15 residues. Trimming left V 2 bases short and J 3 bases short, with 10 bases between. Germline values: CDR1 KGHSH, CDR2 LQKENI. This chain's CDR3 is CASSPRSGSNEKLFF. The CDR3, as DNA: TGTGCCAGCTCACCAAGGTCCGGATCTAATGAAAAACTGTTTTTT.

This clonotype appeared many times. The chain links TRBV18 to TRBJ2-7, with D possibly TRBD1 on 5 matching bases. V lost 6 bases and J 4 bases, leaving 22 bases between the germline ends. Germline V gives CDR1 KGHSH, CDR2 LQKENI. The CDR3 loop spans 16 amino acids. The CDR3 DNA is TGTGCCAGCTCCCGATCTGGTGGACACCAAGGGTACGAGCAGTACTTC. It specifies CASSRSGGHQGYEQYF.

This clonotype was seen repeatedly, ten times or more. This chain joins TRBV27 and TRBJ1-5, with D hard to call. Germline assignment: CDR1 MNHEY and CDR2 SMNVEV (reference sequence). V lost 3 bases, J lost 4 bases, and 4 bases lay in between. The CDR3 sequence is 12 residues long. The CDR3 DNA reads TGTGCCAGCAGTTTTTGGAATCAGCCCCAGCATTTT. As protein: CASSFWNQPQHF.

This clonotype was counted only a few times. J is TRBJ2-7 and V is TRBV20-1, with TRBD1 matching over 11 bases. V lost 5 bases to trimming and J lost 4 bases; unmatched junction nucleotides: 7. CDR3 size: 14 residues. Germline-derived CDR1 and CDR2 are DFQATT and SNEGSKA (reference sequence). The CDR3 loop is CSADNGQGAYEQYF. CDR3 nucleotides: TGCAGTGCTGACAATGGACAGGGGGCATACGAGCAGTACTTC.

The table lists this clonotype with many counts. One end of the junction does not line up with germline, which may come from a read error. V gene TRBV28 combines with J gene TRBJ2-7; 9 bases are shared with TRBD2. CDR1 MDHEN and CDR2 SYDVKM come from the germline V gene. CDR3 length equals 20 residues. CDR3 in DNA: TGTGCCAGCACTTTACAACCTAGCGGGACTCCAAACCGCCACACCTACGAGCAGTACTTC. Translating it yields CASTLQPSGTPNRHTYEQYF.

The rearrangement joins TRBV4-2 to TRBJ1-2, with D hard to call. The CDR3 totals 15 residues. Trimming removed 1 base from V and 0 bases from J, with 9 bases in between. The germline CDR1 and CDR2 sequences are LGHNA and YNFKEQ. The CDR3 bases are TGTGCCAGCAGCCAAGTGGCTGATCCTAACTATGGCTACACCTTC. As protein: CASSQVADPNYGYTF.

This clonotype was seen repeatedly, ten times or more. The J gene is TRBJ2-7, the V gene TRBV12-5; 8 bases agree with TRBD1. With V trimmed by 0 bases and J by 5 bases, 6 bases remained unmatched. The germline V gene has CDR1 LGHNT and CDR2 FRNRAP. The CDR3 is 15 amino acids. The CDR3 DNA is TGTGCTAGTGGTTTGGTACAGGGGGTGCCCAACGAGCAGTACTTC. Amino acids: CASGLVQGVPNEQYF.

Ten or more counts support this clonotype. This rearrangement joins TRBV28 to TRBJ2-7; TRBD1 or TRBD2 may be the D gene (6 bases each). Per the germline V gene, CDR1 is MDHEN and CDR2 is SYDVKM. There are 13 residues in the CDR3. Trimming removed 3 bases at V and 3 bases at J, with 9 bases between. The CDR3 DNA reads TGTGCCAGCAGTTTCGGGGGCTACTACGAGCAGTACTTC. Encoded protein: CASSFGGYYEQYF. Variable domain in full (rest from reference TRBV28 and TRBJ2-7): DVKVTQSSRYLVKRTGEKVFLECVQDMDHENMFWYRQDPGLGLRLIYFSYDVKMKEKGDIPEGYSVSREKKERFSLILESASTNQTSMYLCASSFGGYYEQYFGPGTRLTVT.

The V and J genes are TRBV5-1 and TRBJ2-5, with TRBD1 identical over 8 bases. CDR1 is SGHRS, CDR2 YFSETQ, per germline. V shed 3 bases, J shed 5 bases, and the junction held 6 bases outside the gene matches. This CDR3 contains 14 residues. CDR3 region: CASSSSGGVETQYF. CDR3 in DNA: TGCGCCAGCAGCTCGTCAGGGGGCGTGGAGACCCAGTACTTC.

This clonotype was found many times. The J gene is TRBJ1-4, the V gene TRBV7-9; 9 bases align to TRBD1. Germline assignment: CDR1 SEHNR and CDR2 FQNEAQ (reference sequence). The ends lost 3 bases at V and 7 bases at J; junction bases unmatched: 6. The CDR3 consists of 15 residues. CDR3 sequence (DNA): TGTGCCAGCAGCTTGCGGGACAGGGCTACTGAAAAACTGTTTTTT. Translating gives CASSLRDRATEKLFF.

At least ten counts were recorded for this clonotype. The chain is built from TRBV7-8 and TRBJ2-1; D is perhaps TRBD1 or TRBD2 (5 bases each). Between the trimmed V and J ends, which lost 4 bases and 7 bases, there was a span of 11 bases. The CDR3 contains 13 residues. Germline CDR1 SGHVS, CDR2 FQNEAQ. This chain's CDR3 is CASSSRDGNEQFF. The CDR3 bases are TGTGCCAGCAGCTCGAGGGACGGAAATGAGCAGTTCTTC.

Many counts were recorded for this clonotype. The chain couples TRBV5-1 to TRBJ2-1, with a tentative D call TRBD1 (5 bases). The germline V and J ends were trimmed by 0 bases and 8 bases, with 15 bases remaining between them. Germline CDR1 and CDR2: SGHRS and YFSETQ. The CDR3 is made up of 15 amino acids. This chain's CDR3 is CASSLGQTWGYEQFF. The CDR3, as DNA: TGCGCCAGCAGCTTGGGGCAGACTTGGGGCTATGAGCAGTTCTTC.

This clonotype was counted at least ten times. J is TRBJ1-1 and V is TRBV4-2, with D tentatively TRBD1 (6 bases). The CDR3 totals 14 residues. V was clipped by 4 bases and J by 1 base, with 10 bases between them. Germline CDR1 LGHNA, CDR2 YNFKEQ. CDR3 protein: CASSPKQGNTEAFF. CDR3 DNA sequence: TGTGCCAGCAGCCCAAAACAGGGGAACACTGAAGCTTTCTTT.

At least ten counts were recorded for this clonotype. This chain uses TRBV28 with TRBJ1-2; D is unresolved. The germline V gene encodes CDR1 MDHEN and CDR2 SYDVKM. The V end lost 6 bases, the J end lost 4 bases, and 18 bases lay between the germline ends. The CDR3 runs 15 residues. As DNA, the CDR3 is TGTGCCAGCAGGGATTTTGGACGGAGAGGCTATGGCTACACCTTC. Translated: CASRDFGRRGYGYTF.

The chain is built from TRBV7-9 and TRBJ1-1; D might be TRBD1 (5 bases). This CDR3 is built from 13 residues. The germline V gene has CDR1 SEHNR and CDR2 FQNEAQ (reference sequence). Trimming removed 6 bases from V and 5 bases from J, with 13 bases in between. CDR3: CASRLLSGTEAFF. The CDR3 region has the DNA TGTGCCAGCAGACTACTTTCAGGGACTGAAGCTTTCTTT.